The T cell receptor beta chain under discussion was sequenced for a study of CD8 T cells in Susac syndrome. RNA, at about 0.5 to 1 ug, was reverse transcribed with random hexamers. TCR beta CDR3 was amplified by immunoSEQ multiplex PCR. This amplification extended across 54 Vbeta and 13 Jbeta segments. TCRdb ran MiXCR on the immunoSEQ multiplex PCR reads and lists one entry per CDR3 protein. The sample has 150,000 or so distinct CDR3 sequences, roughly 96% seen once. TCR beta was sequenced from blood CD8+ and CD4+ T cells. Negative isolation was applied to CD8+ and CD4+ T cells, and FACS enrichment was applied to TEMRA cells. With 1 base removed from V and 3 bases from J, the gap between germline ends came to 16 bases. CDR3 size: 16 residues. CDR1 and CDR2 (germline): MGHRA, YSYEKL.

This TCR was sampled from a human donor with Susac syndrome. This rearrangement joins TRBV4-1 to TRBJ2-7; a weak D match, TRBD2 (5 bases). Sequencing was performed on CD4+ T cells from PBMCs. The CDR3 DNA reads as TGCGCCAGCAGCCAAGCTCCCGAGGGCGCGATCTACGAGCAGTACTTC. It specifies CASSQAPEGAIYEQYF.